This TCR beta chain emerged from a study of blood T cell repertoires in COVID-19. Study as a whole: Acute-phase and convalescent COVID-19 samples originated in the United States, Italy and Spain.

Germline CDR1 is LNHDA and CDR2 is SQIVND (reference sequence). Trimming left V 6 bases short and J 1 base short, with 11 bases between. The CDR3 spans 14 residues. Clones were read by immunoSEQ multiplex PCR, and TCRdb kept only the in-frame ones, dropping some. The data show approximately 89,000 clones, with about 95% seen just once and roughly 4% held by the top ten. The clonotype comes from a human donor with active COVID-19. The donor label of this sample is uncertain. The sample was peripheral blood. The chain combines TRBV19 with TRBJ2-3; possible D gene TRBD1, 6 bases. The chain's CDR3 is CASRPAGGTDTQYF. CDR3 DNA sequence: TGTGCCAGTAGACCGGCAGGGGGCACAGATACGCAGTATTTT.